Shown below are 26 T cell receptor beta chains from a single sample sequenced in a study of shared clonotypes between healthy human individuals. Assay used: immunoSEQ multiplex PCR; TCRdb lists only in-frame clones, some missing. The table shows 730,000 or so clones, with about two thirds occurring only once. Sequenced: memory CD4+ T cells sorted from blood. Subset noted: CD45RA-negative fraction. The receptors were gathered from a woman younger than 45 in good health.

The chain combines TRBV28 with TRBJ2-6, with 8 bases fitting TRBD2. J gave up 0 bases and V 3 bases, and 10 bases lay outside the gene matches. This CDR3 contains 19 residues. Germline CDR1 is MDHEN and CDR2 is SYDVKM. The chain's CDR3 is CASSFDSIAGSSGANVLTF. DNA of the CDR3: TGTGCCAGCAGTTTTGACAGTATAGCGGGGTCCTCTGGGGCCAACGTCCTGACTTTC.

The rearrangement uses TRBV9 and TRBJ1-1, with a possible D match to TRBD1 (5 bases). Trimming left V 3 bases short and J 2 bases short, with 20 bases between. CDR1 and CDR2 from the germline V gene are SGDLS and YYNGEE. The CDR3 runs 17 residues. The CDR3 bases are TGTGCCAGCAGCGCCGGGGACTGGGGCAGGAAAAACACTGAAGCTTTCTTT. This translates into CASSAGDWGRKNTEAFF.

The table lists this clone with a few counts. V gene TRBV7-9 combines with J gene TRBJ2-1; the match to TRBD2 covers 8 bases. Germline loops: CDR1 SEHNR, CDR2 FQNEAQ (reference sequence). The V segment lost 5 bases and the J segment 13 bases; nucleotides outside the gene matches: 19. CDR3 length equals 16 residues. As DNA, the CDR3 is TGTGCCAGCAGCCTCCCCCCCTCGAGCGGGAGATCAGCACAGTTCTTC. Translating gives CASSLPPSSGRSAQFF.

V gene TRBV28 combines with J gene TRBJ1-2; perhaps TRBD1 as D (5 bases). CDR3 size: 16 residues. Germline V lookup: CDR1 MDHEN, CDR2 SYDVKM. Trimming left V 5 bases short and J 1 base short, with 17 bases between. CDR3 bases: TGTGCCAGCAGTAGCGCAGGGCCACCGAATAACTATGGCTACACCTTC. Translation: CASSSAGPPNNYGYTF.

V and J are TRBV6-1 and TRBJ2-7; no clear D gene. Looked up from germline, CDR1 is MNHNS and CDR2 is SASEGT. Trimming took off 4 bases at V and 1 base at J, with 11 bases between the two ends. This CDR3 has 14 amino acids. CDR3: CASSAEPASYEQYF. Here the CDR3 DNA reads TGTGCCAGCAGTGCAGAACCAGCTTCCTACGAGCAGTACTTC.

This rearrangement joins TRBV25-1 to TRBJ2-3; D is tentatively TRBD1 or TRBD2 (5 bases each). Germline V gene lookup returns CDR1 MGHDK and CDR2 SYGVNS. Trimming removed 8 bases from V and 0 bases from J, with 15 bases in between. This CDR3 has 15 amino acids. CDR3 DNA: TGTGCCAGCGGGGGATCAGGCTCTAGCACAGATACGCAGTATTTT. Translated, it gives CASGGSGSSTDTQYF.

This clone was observed at least ten times. The same CDR3 arises from other DNA sequences in this sample as well. CDR3 region: CASSLVGQITDTQYF. CDR3 DNA: TGCGCCAGCAGCTTGGTGGGACAGATCACAGATACGCAGTATTTT. The chain combines TRBV5-1 with TRBJ2-3, with 7 positions matching TRBD1. The trim removed 0 bases at V and 2 bases at J, leaving 3 bases unmatched. The germline CDR1 and CDR2 sequences are SGHRS and YFSETQ. CDR3 length: 15 amino acids.

This clone has only a few counts. The chain carries TRBV9 and TRBJ2-5; TRBD2 might be the D (6 bases). The germline V gene has CDR1 SGDLS and CDR2 YYNGEE. The CDR3 is made up of 14 amino acids. The V and J ends lost 3 bases and 7 bases respectively, with 16 bases between them. The CDR3 DNA reads as TGTGCCAGCAGCGAGGACACGGCGGGGAGGACCCAGTACTTC. This encodes CASSEDTAGRTQYF.

This clone was seen only once. V and J are TRBV7-8 and TRBJ1-5; possible D gene TRBD1, 5 bases. The CDR3 is 17 amino acids. V was pared by 4 bases and J by 4 bases, with 20 bases between. Germline lookup yields CDR1 SGHVS and CDR2 FQNEAQ. This chain's CDR3 is CASSSHRQGAWNQPQHF. Written as DNA, the CDR3 is TGTGCCAGCAGCTCCCACCGGCAGGGAGCATGGAATCAGCCCCAGCATTTT.

The rearrangement uses TRBV19 and TRBJ2-1; TRBD2 aligns across 13 bases. CDR3 length: 15 residues. The junction had 12 bases not matched to a gene; V was cut back by 10 bases and J by 9 bases. CDR1 and CDR2 from the germline V gene are LNHDA and SQIVND (reference sequence). CDR3 in amino acids: CATRPGLAGEGEQFF. The DNA for the CDR3 is TGTGCCACCCGCCCCGGACTAGCGGGAGAGGGTGAGCAGTTCTTC.

This chain links TRBV18 with TRBJ1-1; D may be TRBD1 (5 bases). Germline V lookup: CDR1 KGHSH, CDR2 LQKENI. Trimming took 6 bases from V and 5 from J, leaving 16 bases between them. The CDR3 consists of 14 residues. The CDR3 coding sequence is TGTGCCAGCTCGGATCAGGGAACTCAAACTGAAGCTTTCTTT. It codes for CASSDQGTQTEAFF.

V usage is TRBV19 and J usage is TRBJ2-2; D might be TRBD1 (6 bases). With 6 bases removed from V and 4 bases from J, the gap between germline ends came to 15 bases. There are 15 residues in the CDR3. Germline V CDR1 and CDR2: LNHDA, SQIVND (reference sequence). CDR3: CASSTGTLSTGELFF. In DNA, the CDR3 is TGTGCCAGTAGCACAGGGACGCTGAGCACCGGGGAGCTGTTTTTT.

This clone has a handful of counts. The CDR3 region is CASSIGADRSREQFF. CDR3 coding DNA: TGTGCCAGCAGCATCGGGGCCGACAGGAGCCGCGAGCAGTTCTTC. The chain has TRBV11-3 and TRBJ2-1; TRBD1 is a possible D gene (6 bases). Between the trimmed V and J ends, which lost 5 bases and 10 bases, there was a span of 21 bases. Germline V gene sequence: CDR1 SGHNT, CDR2 YENEEA. This CDR3 spans 15 amino acids.

The chain employs TRBV7-3 and TRBJ1-1, with TRBD1 matching 8 bases. The CDR3 totals 13 residues. Germline-derived CDR1 and CDR2 are SGHTA and FQGTGA. The V and J ends lost 4 bases and 5 bases, in that order; junction bases with no gene match: 3. The CDR3, as DNA: TGTGCCAGCAGCTGGAGACAGGGGACTGAAGCTTTCTTT. Its protein is CASSWRQGTEAFF.

This sequence joins TRBV19 and TRBJ2-1; D may be TRBD1 (7 bases). CDR1 LNHDA and CDR2 SQIVND come from the germline V gene (reference sequence). The CDR3 covers 15 residues. V lost 8 bases and J lost 4, with 18 bases in between. CDR3 residues: CASQGGQGAYNEQFF. In DNA, the CDR3 is TGTGCCAGTCAGGGGGGCCAGGGTGCATACAATGAGCAGTTCTTC.

In DNA form, the CDR3 reads TGTGCCAGCAGCTCCCGTTATAGCGCCTACAATGAGCAGTTCTTC. This gives the protein CASSSRYSAYNEQFF. V usage is TRBV5-6 and J usage is TRBJ2-1, with D perhaps TRBD2 (5 bases). Germline values: CDR1 SGHDT, CDR2 YYEEEE. Trimming shortened V by 3 bases and J by 2 bases, and 12 bases separated the two germline ends. There are 15 residues in the CDR3.

The chain combines TRBV2 with TRBJ2-7; unclear D gene. CDR1 SNHLY and CDR2 FYNNEI come from the germline V gene. Trimming stripped 3 bases from V and 0 bases from J, with 12 bases between. There are 15 residues in the CDR3. CDR3 nucleotides: TGTGCCAGCAGTGAGCGCGGAGAAAGCTCCTACGAGCAGTACTTC. Its translation: CASSERGESSYEQYF. Based on the CDR3 plus reference TRBV2 and TRBJ2-7, the full variable domain is EPEVTQTPSHQVTQMGQEVILRCVPISNHLYFYWYRQILGQKVEFLVSFYNNEISEKSEIFDDQFSVERPDGSNFTLKIRSTKLEDSAMYFCASSERGESSYEQYFGPGTRLTVT.

This chain joins TRBV5-4 and TRBJ2-2; 11 bases are a match to TRBD2. Germline CDR1 reads SGHNT; CDR2 reads YYREEE (reference sequence). The CDR3 sequence is 17 residues long. V gave up 4 bases and J gave up 2 bases; unmatched junction bases: 7. CDR3 region: CASSALAGGANTGELFF. CDR3 DNA sequence: TGTGCCAGCAGCGCTCTAGCGGGAGGTGCAAACACCGGGGAGCTGTTTTTT. The full variable domain, its missing parts supplied by reference TRBV5-4 and TRBJ2-2, is ETGVTQSPTHLIKTRGQQVTLRCSSQSGHNTVSWYQQALGQGPQFIFQYYREEENGRGNFPPRFSGLQFPNYSSELNVNALELDDSALYLCASSALAGGANTGELFFGEGSRLTVL.

The chain joins TRBV28 to TRBJ1-1; 8 bases line up with TRBD1. Trimming took 9 bases from V and 5 from J; bases not matched to a gene: 5. The CDR3 sequence is 12 residues long. The V gene's germline CDR1 is MDHEN and CDR2 SYDVKM. The CDR3 loop is CASWTGRTEAFF. CDR3 DNA: TGTGCCAGTTGGACAGGGCGGACTGAAGCTTTCTTT.

Comment on this clone: A single base separates this from a much larger clone, so it may be a read error. DNA of the CDR3: TGTGCCAACAGCTTTCGGGGGGCAAGCAAAAACATTCAGTACTTC. Its translation is CANSFRGASKNIQYF. The chain is built from TRBV5-6 and TRBJ2-4; D may be TRBD2 (7 bases). The CDR3 sequence is 15 residues long. Germline V CDR1 and CDR2: SGHDT, YYEEEE.

This clone has a single count. The CDR3 loop is CASSLAADYEQYF. DNA for the CDR3: TGTGCCAGCAGCTTAGCAGCAGACTACGAGCAGTACTTC. The chain employs TRBV5-4 and TRBJ2-7; D is undetermined. The germline CDR1 and CDR2 sequences are SGHNT and YYREEE (reference sequence). Trimming stripped 2 bases from V and 3 bases from J, with 9 bases between. The CDR3 contains 13 residues.

A remark on this clone: A read error may explain this, as a much larger clone is one base away. This specimen includes other DNA sequences encoding the same CDR3. The V and J genes are TRBV5-1 and TRBJ1-1; 8 nucleotides agree with TRBD1. V was pared by 3 bases and J by 4 bases, with 5 bases of the junction left unmatched. The germline V gene has CDR1 SGHRS and CDR2 YFSETQ. The CDR3 has 14 residues. The CDR3 region has the DNA TGCGCCAGCAGCTCCGGGACAGGCGGCACTGAAGCTTTCTTT. Translation gives CASSSGTGGTEAFF.

The chain is built from TRBV28 and TRBJ1-5; D perhaps matches TRBD1 (5 bases). Germline V lookup: CDR1 MDHEN, CDR2 SYDVKM. The CDR3 consists of 14 residues. Trimming shortened V by 7 bases and J by 11 bases, and 21 bases separated the two germline ends. CDR3 coding DNA: TGTGCCAGCACCTCAGGACAACCCCCCTCGACCCAGCATTTT. It translates to CASTSGQPPSTQHF.

The V gene is TRBV4-1, the J gene TRBJ1-3, with D perhaps TRBD1 (5 bases). Germline V gene sequence: CDR1 MGHRA, CDR2 YSYEKL. CDR3 length: 19 amino acids. The V end lost 1 base, the J end lost 0 bases, and 19 bases lay between the germline ends. CDR3 loop: CASSQGFRVLANSGNTIYF. The CDR3 DNA reads as TGCGCCAGCAGCCAAGGTTTCAGGGTTCTTGCTAACTCTGGAAACACCATATATTTT.

This sequence joins TRBV5-1 and TRBJ2-5; 10 bases are shared with TRBD2. Germline lookup yields CDR1 SGHRS and CDR2 YFSETQ. This CDR3 is built from 17 residues. V dropped 5 bases and J dropped 2; count of bases not matched to a gene: 12. This CDR3 is CASRDVRTSGPQETQYF. For the CDR3, the DNA is TGCGCCAGCAGGGACGTCAGGACTAGCGGCCCGCAAGAGACCCAGTACTTC.

The V and J genes are TRBV2 and TRBJ2-7, with 8 bases aligning to TRBD1. The V gene's germline CDR1 is SNHLY and CDR2 FYNNEI. Trimming took 6 bases from V and 4 from J; bases not matched to a gene: 5. The CDR3 loop spans 13 amino acids. Written as DNA, the CDR3 is TGTGCCAGCAGAGGCCAGGGGGCGTACGAGCAGTACTTC. Residues: CASRGQGAYEQYF.